The present TCR beta chain was sequenced within a study of early T cells in non-severe SARS-CoV-2 infection. Findings and limits, study-wide: Matches to VDJdb favored anti-spike CD8 responses and missed private and CD4 specificities.

Of note for this clonotype: What it binds is unknown.

Attachment of unique molecular identifiers to individual cDNA molecules was performed. TCRdb re-analysed the 5' RACE reads in MiXCR, keeping a single row per CDR3 protein. Among fewer than 85,000 distinct CDR3 sequences, roughly 10% were seen once, and the ten largest hold more than 10%. This specimen consisted of whole blood, obtained at baseline. This sequence originates from an adult who was a healthcare worker with PCR-confirmed SARS-CoV-2 infection or an uninfected control (not recorded which).

The CDR3 DNA reads as TGTGCCAGCAGTTACCCAGGGGGTAGGGGTGAGCAGTTCTTC. Its protein product is CASSYPGGRGEQFF. The chain joins TRBV6-6 to TRBJ2-1, with 7 bases aligning to TRBD1. The CDR3 spans 14 residues. Germline assignment: CDR1 MNHNY and CDR2 SVGAGI (reference sequence). With V trimmed by 2 bases and J by 9 bases, 7 bases remained unmatched.